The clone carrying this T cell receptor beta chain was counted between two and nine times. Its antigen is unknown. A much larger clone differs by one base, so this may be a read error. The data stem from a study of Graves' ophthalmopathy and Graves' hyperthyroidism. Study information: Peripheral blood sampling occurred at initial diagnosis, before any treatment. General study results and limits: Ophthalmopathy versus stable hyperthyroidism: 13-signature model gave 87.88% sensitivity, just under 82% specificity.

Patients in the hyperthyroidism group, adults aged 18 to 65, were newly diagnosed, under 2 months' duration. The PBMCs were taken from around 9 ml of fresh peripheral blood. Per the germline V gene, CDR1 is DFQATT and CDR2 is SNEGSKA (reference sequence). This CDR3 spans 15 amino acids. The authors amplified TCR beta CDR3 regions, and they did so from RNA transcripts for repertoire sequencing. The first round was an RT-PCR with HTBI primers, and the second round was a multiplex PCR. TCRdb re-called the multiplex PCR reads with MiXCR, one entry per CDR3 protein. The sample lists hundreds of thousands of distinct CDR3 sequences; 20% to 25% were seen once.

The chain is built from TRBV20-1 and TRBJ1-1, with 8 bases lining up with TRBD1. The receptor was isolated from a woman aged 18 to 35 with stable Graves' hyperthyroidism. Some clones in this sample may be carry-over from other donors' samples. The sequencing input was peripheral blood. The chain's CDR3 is CSAPTRTGLNTEACF. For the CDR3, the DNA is TGCAGTGCCCCGACCCGGACAGGGCTGAACACTGAAGCTTGCTTT.